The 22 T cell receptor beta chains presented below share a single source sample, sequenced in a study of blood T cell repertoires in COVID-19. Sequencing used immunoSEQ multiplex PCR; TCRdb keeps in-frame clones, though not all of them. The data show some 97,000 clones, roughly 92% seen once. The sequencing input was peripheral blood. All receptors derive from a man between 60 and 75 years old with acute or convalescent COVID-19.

DNA for the CDR3: TGTGCCAGCAGTGTGGGACGGGAGGGTGAAAAACTGTTTTTT. This gives the protein CASSVGREGEKLFF. The V call is TRBV2, the J call TRBJ1-4; D may be TRBD1 (5 bases). V was pared by 4 bases and J by 7 bases, with 13 bases between. CDR3 size: 14 residues. The germline V gene has CDR1 SNHLY and CDR2 FYNNEI.

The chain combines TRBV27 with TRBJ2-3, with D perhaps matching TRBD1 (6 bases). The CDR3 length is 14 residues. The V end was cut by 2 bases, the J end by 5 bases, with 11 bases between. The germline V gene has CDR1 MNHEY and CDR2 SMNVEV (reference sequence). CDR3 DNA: TGTGCCAGCAGTTTACAGGACAGTCGAGATACGCAGTATTTT. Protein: CASSLQDSRDTQYF.

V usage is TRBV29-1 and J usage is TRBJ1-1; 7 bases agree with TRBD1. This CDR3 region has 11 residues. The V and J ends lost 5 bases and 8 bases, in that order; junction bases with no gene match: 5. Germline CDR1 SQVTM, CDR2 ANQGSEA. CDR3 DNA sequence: TGCAGCGTTCGCTGGACAGGCGAAGCTTTCTTT. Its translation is CSVRWTGEAFF.

DNA of the CDR3: TGCAGCGTTGAGGGGGGGGGCACTGAAGCTTTCTTT. Translation gives CSVEGGGTEAFF. The rearrangement links TRBV29-1 to TRBJ1-1; D is possibly TRBD1 (5 bases). Germline loops: CDR1 SQVTM, CDR2 ANQGSEA. The CDR3 spans 12 residues. The V and J ends lost 3 bases and 4 bases respectively, with 9 bases between them.

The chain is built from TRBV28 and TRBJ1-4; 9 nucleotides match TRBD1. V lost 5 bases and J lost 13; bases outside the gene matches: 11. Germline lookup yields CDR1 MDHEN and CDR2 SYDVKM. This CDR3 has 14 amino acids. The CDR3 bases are TGTGCCAGCAGTACTTTTAACAGGGGGCGAAGACTGTTTTTT. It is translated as CASSTFNRGRRLFF.

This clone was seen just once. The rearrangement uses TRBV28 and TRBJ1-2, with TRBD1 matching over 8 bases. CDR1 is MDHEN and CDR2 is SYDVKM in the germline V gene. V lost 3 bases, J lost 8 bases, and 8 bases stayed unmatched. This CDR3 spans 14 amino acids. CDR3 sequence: CASSLNPGGAGYTF. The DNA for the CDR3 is TGTGCCAGCAGTTTGAATCCAGGGGGCGCGGGCTACACCTTC.

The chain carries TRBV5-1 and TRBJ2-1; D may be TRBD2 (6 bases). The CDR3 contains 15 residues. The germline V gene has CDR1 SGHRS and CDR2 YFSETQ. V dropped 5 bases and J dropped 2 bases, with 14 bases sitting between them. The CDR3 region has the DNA TGCGCCAGCAGACGGTCGGGAGCCGCCTACAATGAGCAGTTCTTC. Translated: CASRRSGAAYNEQFF.

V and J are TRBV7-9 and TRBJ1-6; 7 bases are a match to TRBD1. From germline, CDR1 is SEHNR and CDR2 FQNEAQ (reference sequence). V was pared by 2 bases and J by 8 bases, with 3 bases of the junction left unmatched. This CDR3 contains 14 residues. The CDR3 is CASSLWDSDSPLHF. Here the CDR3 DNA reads TGTGCCAGCAGCTTATGGGACAGCGATTCACCCCTCCACTTT.

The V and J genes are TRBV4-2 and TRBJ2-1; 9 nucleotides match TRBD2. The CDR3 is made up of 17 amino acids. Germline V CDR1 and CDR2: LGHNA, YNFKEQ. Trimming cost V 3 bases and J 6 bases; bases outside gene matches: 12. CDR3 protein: CASSQGGSGRTGNEQFF. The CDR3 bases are TGTGCCAGCAGCCAGGGTGGGAGCGGGAGGACGGGCAATGAGCAGTTCTTC.

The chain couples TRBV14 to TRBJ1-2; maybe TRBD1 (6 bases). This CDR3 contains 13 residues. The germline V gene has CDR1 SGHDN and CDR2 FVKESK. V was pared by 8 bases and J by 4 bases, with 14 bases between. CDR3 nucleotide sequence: TGTGCCAGCTCATGGCAGGGGACCTATGGCTACACCTTC. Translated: CASSWQGTYGYTF.

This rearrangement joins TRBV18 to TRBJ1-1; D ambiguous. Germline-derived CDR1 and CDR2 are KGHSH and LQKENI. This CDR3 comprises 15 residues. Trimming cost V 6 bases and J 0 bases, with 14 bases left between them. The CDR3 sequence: CASSPGIGVNTEAFF. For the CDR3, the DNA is TGTGCCAGCTCCCCCGGAATCGGGGTGAACACTGAAGCTTTCTTT.

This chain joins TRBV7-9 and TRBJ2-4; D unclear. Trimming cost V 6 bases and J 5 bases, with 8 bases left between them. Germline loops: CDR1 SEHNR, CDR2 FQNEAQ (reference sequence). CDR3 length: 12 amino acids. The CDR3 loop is CASRSTENIQYF. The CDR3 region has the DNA TGTGCCAGCAGGAGTACGGAAAACATTCAGTACTTC.

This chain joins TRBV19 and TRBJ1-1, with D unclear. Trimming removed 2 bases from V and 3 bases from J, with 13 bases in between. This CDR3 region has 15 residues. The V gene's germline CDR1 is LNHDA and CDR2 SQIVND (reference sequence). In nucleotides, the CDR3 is TGTGCCAGTAGTATACGGAGCACCCGGGACACTGAAGCTTTCTTT. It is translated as CASSIRSTRDTEAFF.

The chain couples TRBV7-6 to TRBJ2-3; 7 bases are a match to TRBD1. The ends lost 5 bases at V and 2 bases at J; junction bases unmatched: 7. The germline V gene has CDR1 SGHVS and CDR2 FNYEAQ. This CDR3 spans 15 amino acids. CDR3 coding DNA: TGTGCCAGCAGCCTCGGGACAGCTAACACAGATACGCAGTATTTT. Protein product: CASSLGTANTDTQYF.

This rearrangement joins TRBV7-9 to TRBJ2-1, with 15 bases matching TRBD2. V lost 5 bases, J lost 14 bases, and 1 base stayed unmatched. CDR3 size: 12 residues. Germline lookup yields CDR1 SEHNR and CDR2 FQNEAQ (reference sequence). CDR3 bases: TGTGCCAGCAGCCGGACTAGCGGGAGGGAGTTCTTC. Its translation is CASSRTSGREFF.

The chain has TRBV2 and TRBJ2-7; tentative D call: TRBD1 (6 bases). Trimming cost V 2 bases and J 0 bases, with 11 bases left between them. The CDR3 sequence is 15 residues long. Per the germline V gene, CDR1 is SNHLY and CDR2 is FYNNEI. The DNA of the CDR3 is TGTGCCAGCAGTGAAAAGGGGGACAACTCCTACGAGCAGTACTTC. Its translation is CASSEKGDNSYEQYF.

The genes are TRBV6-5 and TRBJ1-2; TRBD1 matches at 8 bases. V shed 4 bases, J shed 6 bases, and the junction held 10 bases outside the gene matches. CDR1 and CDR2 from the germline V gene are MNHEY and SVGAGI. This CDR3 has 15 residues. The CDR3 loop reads CASSSRTGGINGYTF. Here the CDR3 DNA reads TGTGCCAGCAGTTCCCGAACAGGGGGTATCAATGGCTACACCTTC.

CDR3 nucleotides: TGTGCCAGCTCCCAGGCGACTCGAGGAGGTGGCTACACCTTC. This gives the protein CASSQATRGGGYTF. This chain links TRBV6-5 with TRBJ1-2; D gene unclear. The CDR3 covers 14 residues. Trimming removed 8 bases at V and 7 bases at J, with 20 bases between. Per germline, CDR1 MNHEY and CDR2 SVGAGI.

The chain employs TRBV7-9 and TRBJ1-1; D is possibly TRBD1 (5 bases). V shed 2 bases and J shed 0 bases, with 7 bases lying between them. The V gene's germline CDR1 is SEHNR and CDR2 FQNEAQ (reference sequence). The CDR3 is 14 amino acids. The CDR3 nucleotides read TGTGCCAGCAGCTTAACAGGAATGAACACTGAAGCTTTCTTT. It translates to CASSLTGMNTEAFF.

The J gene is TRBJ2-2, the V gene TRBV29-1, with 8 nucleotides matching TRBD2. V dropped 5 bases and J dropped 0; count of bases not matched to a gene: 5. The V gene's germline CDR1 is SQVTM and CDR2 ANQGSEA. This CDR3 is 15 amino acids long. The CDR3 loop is CSVPAGAANTGELFF. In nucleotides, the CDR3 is TGCAGCGTTCCAGCGGGAGCCGCGAACACCGGGGAGCTGTTTTTT.

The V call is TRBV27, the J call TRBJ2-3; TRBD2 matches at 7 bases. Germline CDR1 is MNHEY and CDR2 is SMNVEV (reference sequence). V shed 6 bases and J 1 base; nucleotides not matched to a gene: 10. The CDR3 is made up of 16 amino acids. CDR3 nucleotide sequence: TGTGCCAGCAGGCCATGGGGGGGAGATGGCACAGATACGCAGTATTTT. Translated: CASRPWGGDGTDTQYF.

This CDR3 reads CASSLESTGLLDEQYF. CDR3 DNA: TGTGCCAGCAGCTTAGAATCGACAGGGCTGCTGGACGAGCAGTACTTC. The V and J genes are TRBV11-3 and TRBJ2-7; 7 nucleotides align to TRBD1. V shed 0 bases and J 5 bases; nucleotides not matched to a gene: 10. This CDR3 contains 16 residues. Germline CDR1 and CDR2: SGHNT and YENEEA.